Below, 9 T cell receptor beta chains from the same sample are listed, as sequenced in a study of T cell repertoires in cytomegalovirus infection. Their antigen targets remain unknown. MiXCR, run by TCRdb on the reads, gives a single entry per CDR3 protein. The data contain some 500,000 distinct CDR3 sequences, 40% of them singletons. Sequencing was performed on cultured PBMCs, taken from culture after CMV antigen stimulation. Receptors were obtained from a human donor in good health (CMV status not recorded). Some clones in this sample may be carry-over from other donors' samples.

This clonotype showed up many times. The gene calls are TRBV7-2 and TRBJ2-7; the D gene is possibly TRBD2 (6 bases). Germline CDR1 and CDR2: SGHTA and FQGNSA. Trimming removed 4 bases from V and 4 bases from J, with 20 bases in between. The CDR3 is 16 residues long. The CDR3 DNA is TGTGCCAGCAGCTCGGAGGGGTCGGTACAAGTTTACGAGCAGTACTTC. Protein product: CASSSEGSVQVYEQYF.

This chain joins TRBV2 and TRBJ1-5; D uncertain. This CDR3 is built from 15 residues. In germline, CDR1 is SNHLY, CDR2 FYNNEI. V was pared by 3 bases and J by 4 bases, with 13 bases between. The CDR3 reads CASSDSGSRNQPQHF. The CDR3 nucleotides are TGTGCCAGCAGTGATTCGGGGTCTAGGAATCAGCCCCAGCATTTT.

The chain combines TRBV12-3 or TRBV12-4 with TRBJ2-2, with D perhaps matching TRBD1 (5 bases). The CDR3 spans 13 residues. Trimming removed 6 bases at V and 5 bases at J, with 10 bases between. The CDR3 sequence is CASRQGVTGELFF. In nucleotides, the CDR3 is TGTGCCAGCAGGCAGGGTGTAACCGGGGAGCTGTTTTTT.

This clonotype came up a few times. The chain combines TRBV15 with TRBJ1-1; D is possibly TRBD1 (5 bases). Trimming stripped 5 bases from V and 1 base from J, with 14 bases between. CDR1 and CDR2 from the germline V gene are LNHNV and YYDKDF (reference sequence). The CDR3 contains 15 residues. CDR3 sequence: CATSRREGENTEAFF. Here the CDR3 DNA reads TGTGCCACCAGCCGAAGGGAAGGGGAGAACACTGAAGCTTTCTTT.

This chain uses TRBV10-3 with TRBJ1-2; perhaps TRBD1 as D (5 bases). Trimming removed 3 bases at V and 6 bases at J, with 35 bases between. Germline V gene lookup returns CDR1 ENHRY and CDR2 SYGVKD. The CDR3 is 21 amino acids. The CDR3 reads CAISDRSRGFRHETPLDGYTF. CDR3 nucleotides: TGTGCCATCAGTGATAGATCAAGGGGTTTTCGCCACGAAACACCCCTCGATGGCTACACCTTC.

This clonotype occurred a few times. The chain couples TRBV7-2 to TRBJ1-1; D might be TRBD1 (5 bases). Germline CDR1 and CDR2: SGHTA and FQGNSA. V shed 5 bases and J shed 1 base, with 11 bases lying between them. The CDR3 consists of 14 residues. This CDR3 reads CASSPSTANTEAFF. CDR3 sequence (DNA): TGTGCCAGCAGCCCGTCGACAGCGAACACTGAAGCTTTCTTT.

Ten or more counts support this clonotype. J is TRBJ2-7 and V is TRBV11-2, with 9 bases fitting TRBD1. The CDR3 consists of 15 residues. Germline V gives CDR1 SGHAT, CDR2 FQNNGV. V gave up 4 bases and J gave up 3 bases; unmatched junction bases: 7. This CDR3 reads CASSSDRGEYYEQYF. In DNA, the CDR3 is TGTGCCAGCAGCTCTGACAGGGGGGAATACTACGAGCAGTACTTC. The variable domain in full, completed from reference TRBV11-2 and TRBJ2-7, reads EAGVAQSPRYKIIEKRQSVAFWCNPISGHATLYWYQQILGQGPKLLIQFQNNGVVDDSQLPKDRFSAERLKGVDSTLKIQPAKLEDSAVYLCASSSDRGEYYEQYFGPGTRLTVT.

A few counts support this clonotype. V usage is TRBV4-1 and J usage is TRBJ2-2; D is perhaps TRBD1 (6 bases). The germline gives CDR1 MGHRA, CDR2 YSYEKL. The length of the CDR3 is 17 residues. The V gene lost 4 bases and the J gene lost 0 bases, with 15 bases spanning the gap. As DNA, the CDR3 is TGCGCCAGCAGCCGAAGAACGGACAGTACGAACACCGGGGAGCTGTTTTTT. Residues: CASSRRTDSTNTGELFF.

V and J are TRBV6-1 and TRBJ1-6, with D possibly being TRBD1 (5 bases). CDR1 MNHNS and CDR2 SASEGT come from the germline V gene. This CDR3 is 13 amino acids long. V lost 11 bases, J lost 5 bases, and 13 bases lay in between. DNA of the CDR3: TGTGCCGCGGGGGGGTCGAATAATTCACCCCTCCACTTT. It yields the protein CAAGGSNNSPLHF.